The table lists the clone carrying this T cell receptor (beta chain) with many counts. As yet, its antigen is unknown. Using its own MiXCR run on the RACE reads, TCRdb lists one record per CDR3 protein. The sample contains roughly 39,000 distinct CDR3 sequences, more than 9.5% of which appear only once. Described time point: patch test 3, about 24 weeks after DPC sensitization. Treatment: therapeutic diphenylcyclopropenone sensitization with weekly scalp DPC. The template was total RNA from unfractionated whole blood. Phlebotomy was performed prior to application of every patch test. This entry comes from a study of human T cells and chemical hapten exposure. Study information: Patch tests put 0.01% DPC on the upper back, and the results were checked at 6 days. The patients were mostly female; they had alopecia areata, totalis or universalis.

Findings and caveats of the study: Large CDR3 similarity clusters arose significantly more often from expanded TCRs than from controls.

Trimming pared 2 bases from V and 2 bases from J, leaving 14 bases between. The V gene's germline CDR1 is SGHKS and CDR2 YYEKEE (reference sequence). This CDR3 has 15 residues. The V call is TRBV5-5, the J call TRBJ2-7; D is unclear. Material: whole blood, obtained in connection with sensitization to the hapten diphenylcyclopropenone (DPC). The sequence came from a woman between 35 and 50 years old with alopecia areata. Some clones in this sample may be carry-over from other donors' samples. As DNA, the CDR3 is TGTGCCAGCAGCTTTTCACCCAGGAGCCCCTACGAGCAGTACTTC. Encoded protein: CASSFSPRSPYEQYF. The full variable domain, its missing parts supplied by reference TRBV5-5 and TRBJ2-7, is DAGVTQSPTHLIKTRGQQVTLRCSPISGHKSVSWYQQVLGQGPQFIFQYYEKEERGRGNFPDRFSARQFPNYSSELNVNALLLGDSALYLCASSFSPRSPYEQYFGPGTRLTVT.